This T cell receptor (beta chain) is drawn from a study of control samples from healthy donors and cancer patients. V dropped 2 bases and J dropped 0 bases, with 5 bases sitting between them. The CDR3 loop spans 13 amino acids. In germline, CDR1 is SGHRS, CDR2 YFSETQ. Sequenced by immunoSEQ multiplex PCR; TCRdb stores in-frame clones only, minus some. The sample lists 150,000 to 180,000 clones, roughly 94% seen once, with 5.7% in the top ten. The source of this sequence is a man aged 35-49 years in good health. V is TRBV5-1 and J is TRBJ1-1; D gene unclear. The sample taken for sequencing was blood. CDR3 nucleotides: TGCGCCAGCAGCTTTGTTCTGAACACTGAAGCTTTCTTT. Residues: CASSFVLNTEAFF.